This T cell receptor (beta chain) is drawn from a study of sequential checkpoint blockade in melanoma. Turning to this clone: The antigen is undetermined.

V shed 0 bases and J shed 4 bases, with 7 bases lying between them. The length of the CDR3 is 14 residues. Germline CDR1 is SGHDN and CDR2 is FVKESK. TCRdb's copy holds only in-frame clones and misses some; the assay was immunoSEQ multiplex PCR. This table holds about 6,400 clones, roughly 21% found once. Specified treatment: randomized to nivolumab then ipilimumab (arm A) or the reverse (arm B). Findings and limits, study-wide: Clinical benefit was about 30 times likelier when tumor T-cell fraction and clonality increased.

The V call is TRBV14, the J call TRBJ1-3; D is possibly TRBD1 (5 bases). Sample: tumor tissue (inferred from file names), taken from a patient given nivolumab and ipilimumab in sequence. This sequence was found in a human donor with melanoma. In DNA form, the CDR3 reads TGTGCCAGCAGCCAAGATGGGGCCGGAAACACCATATATTTT. It is translated as CASSQDGAGNTIYF.